Here is one T cell receptor beta chain with its context. Its antigen is still unknown. There are no base qualities to consult, and no much larger clone falls within one base. The immunoSEQ Assay, a bias-controlled multiplex PCR, was used to amplify TCRbeta CDR3 regions from genomic DNA. On the authors' methods: Nucleated cell counts per sample were estimated from amplification of reference gene primers within the assay. To quantify the absolute abundance of each unique TCRbeta CDR3 rearrangement, sequence reads were collapsed and filtered. Productive Simpson clonality was computed per sample as the square root of Simpson's diversity index over productive rearrangements. This immuneACCESS table, as held by TCRdb, lists in-frame sequences with V and J called but not all clones. Of the missing ones, under half trace to an unresolved V gene in checked studies; the others have no known cause. V and J calls and clone size are given by that table; D and trimming were obtained from the DNA. The sample includes some 160,000 clones, with 85% observed a single time. In total, the top ten clones hold approximately 7.6% of the sample.

This record belongs to a study of blood T cell repertoires in COVID-19 (dated by TCRdb to about 2020). Background for the entire study: Samples covering the acute and convalescent phases of COVID-19 were provided by collaborators in the United States, Italy and Spain. The material from the prospective study consisted of cDNA or gDNA derived from T cells, B-cell-depleted T cells, or PBMCs. Subjects who had been exposed to COVID-19, were actively infected with it, or had recovered from it provided the deeply sampled blood TCRbeta repertoires that made up the dataset. The repertoires were made available in a free public database intended to serve as a resource for research on the immune response to SARS-CoV-2. The samples were drawn from the first 160 participants of the ongoing ImmuneRACE study and from under 1,500 subjects provided by 6 global collaborators. A de-identified subject ID, COVID-19 status, age in years and sex were almost always included in the sample metadata. Where available, HLA class I and class II types were obtained from metadata supplied by the sample provider rather than from assay-based typing. What the authors observed across the whole study: The amount of clinical and demographic metadata varied by source and participant and was provided uncurated.

Here V drops 8 bases and J drops 2 bases, and the junction holds 9 bases not matched to any gene. The germline V gene yields SNHLY for CDR1 and FYNNEI for CDR2. From cysteine to phenylalanine, the CDR3 is 15 amino acids long. The sequence is cut down to CDR3 DNA, 45 bases in frame from base 1. At one collaborating source in Seattle, patients were enrolled during active infection and were followed longitudinally through the course of disease. Each collaborating institution followed its own protocols to collect whole blood in K2EDTA tubes. For TCRbeta analysis, collaborators shipped samples as frozen whole blood, isolated PBMCs, or DNA extracted from either of those sample types.

The clonotype was recovered from a woman over 75 with COVID-19, enrolled during active disease. The chain is assembled from TRBV2 and TRBJ2-7; TRBD1 matches 10 bases in the middle. Material: peripheral blood. The bases read TGTGCCAGCGGCGTTTCGACAGGGGGCCCCTACGAGCAGTACTTC. This codes for CASGVSTGGPYEQYF.